Following are 32 T cell receptor beta chains from one sample sequenced in a study of cytomegalovirus exposure and HLA in healthy donors. Amplification used 60 Vbeta primers and 13 Jbeta primers. The assay was immunoSEQ multiplex PCR, and TCRdb's table has in-frame clones only and misses some. Among 75,000 to 90,000 clones listed, approximately 80% were seen once. The sequencing sample was made of PBMCs. The source is a human donor in good health.

Comments on this clone: Sequence at one end of the junction differs from germline and may be a read error. The chain joins TRBV6-5 to TRBJ1-2; TRBD1 might be the D (6 bases). The CDR3 loop spans 13 amino acids. CDR1 and CDR2 (germline): MNHEY, SVGAGI. The chain's CDR3 is CASSRQAGNGYPF. For the CDR3, the DNA is TGTGCCAGCAGTCGACAGGCCGGGAATGGCTACCCCTTC.

The rearrangement uses TRBV6-6 and TRBJ2-7; D is possibly TRBD2 (5 bases). V gave up 3 bases and J gave up 0 bases, with 12 bases separating them. The CDR3 contains 15 residues. CDR1 and CDR2 (germline): MNHNY, SVGAGI (reference sequence). The CDR3 spells CASSYTGSSSYEQYF. Written as DNA, the CDR3 is TGTGCCAGCAGTTATACGGGGTCGAGCTCCTACGAGCAGTACTTC.

The rearrangement links TRBV27 to TRBJ2-1; the match to TRBD1 covers 8 bases. V lost 3 bases, J lost 2 bases, and 3 bases stayed unmatched. This CDR3 has 15 amino acids. Germline V gives CDR1 MNHEY, CDR2 SMNVEV (reference sequence). The DNA of the CDR3 is TGTGCCAGCAGTTTGGACAGGGATGCCTACAATGAGCAGTTCTTC. Translated, it gives CASSLDRDAYNEQFF.

The chain is built from TRBV5-1 and TRBJ1-1; no clear D gene. The CDR3 loop spans 13 amino acids. In germline, CDR1 is SGHRS, CDR2 YFSETQ. With 7 bases removed from V and 1 base from J, the gap between germline ends came to 11 bases. DNA for the CDR3: TGCGCCAGCGGCACCGGGAAGAACACTGAAGCTTTCTTT. The encoded protein is CASGTGKNTEAFF.

The V and J genes are TRBV29-1 and TRBJ1-1; maybe TRBD1 (6 bases). The CDR3 extends over 11 amino acids. Trimming took off 7 bases at V and 8 bases at J, with 14 bases between the two ends. CDR1 and CDR2 (germline): SQVTM, ANQGSEA. The CDR3 DNA is TGCAGCGGGGACAAAAGACAGGAAGCTTTCTTT. Its protein product is CSGDKRQEAFF.

V gene TRBV27 combines with J gene TRBJ1-2, with TRBD1 as a possible D gene (6 bases). The CDR3 is made up of 15 amino acids. From germline, CDR1 is MNHEY and CDR2 SMNVEV (reference sequence). V gave up 4 bases and J gave up 5 bases, with 17 bases separating them. CDR3 protein: CASSSDLDSLYGYTF. In DNA form, the CDR3 reads TGTGCCAGCAGTTCCGACCTGGACAGCCTGTATGGCTACACCTTC.

This chain connects TRBV2 to TRBJ2-1; 8 nucleotides align to TRBD1. The germline gives CDR1 SNHLY, CDR2 FYNNEI. Trimming at V came to 7 bases and at J to 1 base, leaving 12 bases not matched to a gene. CDR3 length: 17 amino acids. The CDR3 protein is CASTGGGTGPSYNEQFF. For the CDR3, the DNA is TGTGCCAGCACTGGGGGCGGGACAGGACCTTCCTACAATGAGCAGTTCTTC.

This chain joins TRBV25-1 and TRBJ1-4; 9 nucleotides line up with TRBD1. The germline gives CDR1 MGHDK, CDR2 SYGVNS. The CDR3 runs 14 residues. Trimming cost V 5 bases and J 8 bases; bases outside gene matches: 6. The CDR3 nucleotides are TGTGCCAGCAGTCAGGGACAGGGATCGGAAAAACTGTTTTTT. Encoded protein: CASSQGQGSEKLFF.

V usage is TRBV5-1 and J usage is TRBJ2-1; 10 positions agree with TRBD1. CDR1 is SGHRS and CDR2 is YFSETQ in the germline V gene. The CDR3 runs to 14 residues. V dropped 0 bases and J dropped 8; count of bases not matched to a gene: 2. CDR3 nucleotides: TGCGCCAGCAGCTTGGGGGACAGGGGACATGAGCAGTTCTTC. Its translation is CASSLGDRGHEQFF.

The chain has TRBV29-1 and TRBJ2-1, with 7 bases that match TRBD2. Germline V gene data show CDR1 as SQVTM and CDR2 as ANQGSEA. The length of the CDR3 is 14 residues. Trimming took 4 bases from V and 0 from J; bases not matched to a gene: 3. The CDR3 DNA sequence: TGCAGCGTTGTCCTAGCGGTCTCCTACAATGAGCAGTTCTTC. This translates into CSVVLAVSYNEQFF.

The chain carries TRBV7-9 and TRBJ2-5, with TRBD2 matching 11 bases. This CDR3 has 18 residues. V was clipped by 3 bases and J by 0 bases; unmatched bases: 9. Germline CDR1 and CDR2: SEHNR and FQNEAQ (reference sequence). The CDR3 sequence: CASSFGLAGGLYQETQYF. In nucleotides, the CDR3 is TGTGCCAGCAGCTTCGGGCTAGCGGGGGGATTGTACCAAGAGACCCAGTACTTC.

This rearrangement joins TRBV6-6 to TRBJ2-3, with D perhaps TRBD1 (5 bases). There are 13 residues in the CDR3. Trimming took off 4 bases at V and 6 bases at J, with 11 bases between the two ends. The germline CDR1 and CDR2 sequences are MNHNY and SVGAGI (reference sequence). CDR3 residues: CASSLGPADTQYF. The DNA of the CDR3 is TGTGCCAGCAGTTTGGGGCCAGCGGATACGCAGTATTTT.

The chain carries TRBV6-4 and TRBJ1-6, with 10 bases fitting TRBD1. There are 15 residues in the CDR3. With V trimmed by 4 bases and J by 7 bases, 4 bases remained unmatched. Per germline, CDR1 MRHNA and CDR2 SNTAGT. Written as DNA, the CDR3 is TGTGCCAGCAGTGTCGACAGGGGGCGGAATTCACCCCTCCACTTT. This gives the protein CASSVDRGRNSPLHF.

V and J are TRBV5-1 and TRBJ1-1, with D perhaps TRBD1 (5 bases). In germline, CDR1 is SGHRS, CDR2 YFSETQ. V shed 4 bases and J shed 8 bases, with 18 bases lying between them. The CDR3 loop spans 14 amino acids. The CDR3 region is CASSTLGTSSEAFF. Here the CDR3 DNA reads TGCGCCAGCAGCACCCTGGGGACTAGCTCGGAAGCTTTCTTT.

The J gene is TRBJ1-1, the V gene TRBV6-1, with a weak D call TRBD1 (6 bases). The germline V gene has CDR1 MNHNS and CDR2 SASEGT. Trimming took 6 bases from V and 3 from J, leaving 11 bases between them. The CDR3 covers 13 residues. CDR3: CASRVQGYTEAFF. The CDR3, as DNA: TGTGCCAGCAGAGTACAGGGCTACACTGAAGCTTTCTTT.

In this sample, this clone turned up a few times. The gene calls are TRBV6-5 and TRBJ2-7, with D possibly matching TRBD2 (5 bases). Trimming stripped 4 bases from V and 5 bases from J, with 12 bases between. The germline V gene has CDR1 MNHEY and CDR2 SVGAGI. The CDR3 spans 13 residues. The CDR3 DNA reads as TGTGCCAGCAGTTTCGAGGGTGCAGACGAGCAGTACTTC. Its protein is CASSFEGADEQYF.

The chain couples TRBV4-3 to TRBJ1-6; possible D gene TRBD1, 5 bases. The CDR3 extends over 18 amino acids. The V gene's germline CDR1 is LGHNA and CDR2 YSLEER. The V gene lost 3 bases and the J gene lost 5 bases, with 20 bases spanning the gap. The CDR3 reads CASSHSHRGTGDNSPLHF. CDR3 coding DNA: TGCGCCAGCAGCCACTCCCACCGGGGGACCGGAGATAATTCACCCCTCCACTTT.

The J gene is TRBJ1-5, the V gene TRBV19; no clear D gene. The CDR3 length is 15 residues. Germline V CDR1 and CDR2: LNHDA, SQIVND (reference sequence). V lost 8 bases to trimming and J lost 0 bases, with 14 bases between them. Written as DNA, the CDR3 is TGTGCCAGTCTATTCGCGGGGAGTAGCAATCAGCCCCAGCATTTT. Translation: CASLFAGSSNQPQHF.

The chain is built from TRBV6-6 and TRBJ2-7, with D perhaps TRBD1 (5 bases). The germline CDR1 and CDR2 sequences are MNHNY and SVGAGI (reference sequence). The CDR3 has 14 amino acids. Trimming cost V 4 bases and J 5 bases, with 15 bases left between them. Here the CDR3 DNA reads TGTGCCAGCAGTTTGTATAGGTTAGGGGACGAGCAGTACTTC. Translated: CASSLYRLGDEQYF.

This chain uses TRBV4-3 with TRBJ2-1; 9 positions agree with TRBD2. Germline V CDR1 and CDR2: LGHNA, YSLEER. The J segment lost 14 bases and the V segment lost 2 bases, leaving 7 bases of the junction unmatched. The CDR3 is 13 residues long. In DNA form, the CDR3 reads TGCGCCAGCAGCCAATCTCAGCGGGGGGTCGAGTTCTTC. Translated: CASSQSQRGVEFF.

Only a few counts were recorded for this clone. The chain uses TRBV6-5 and TRBJ1-4; no clear D gene. Germline V gives CDR1 MNHEY, CDR2 SVGAGI. V was clipped by 6 bases and J by 12 bases, with 14 bases between them. This CDR3 is built from 12 residues. The CDR3 sequence: CASRLFEGELFF. The CDR3, as DNA: TGTGCCAGCAGACTATTTGAGGGAGAACTGTTTTTT.

This rearrangement joins TRBV29-1 to TRBJ1-2, with 8 bases lining up with TRBD1. The CDR3 is 12 residues long. Germline loops: CDR1 SQVTM, CDR2 ANQGSEA. The junction had 6 bases not matched to a gene; V was cut back by 6 bases and J by 6 bases. The CDR3 DNA sequence: TGCAGCGTGCTGGGGACAGGCGATGGCTACACCTTC. This gives the protein CSVLGTGDGYTF.

The chain combines TRBV10-2 with TRBJ2-6; possible D gene TRBD2, 6 bases. The V end was cut by 4 bases, the J end by 3 bases, with 13 bases between. Germline V gene data show CDR1 as WSHSY and CDR2 as SAAADI. This CDR3 is built from 16 residues. CDR3: CASSAQGGYGANVLTF. The CDR3 DNA is TGCGCCAGCAGTGCCCAGGGAGGTTATGGGGCCAACGTCCTGACTTTC.

This sequence joins TRBV19 and TRBJ2-1; D is uncertain. CDR1 is LNHDA, CDR2 SQIVND, per germline (reference sequence). Trimming took off 7 bases at V and 0 bases at J, with 13 bases between the two ends. This CDR3 has 15 residues. As DNA, the CDR3 is TGTGCCAGTAAACAACAAGCTAGCTCCTACAATGAGCAGTTCTTC. Translated: CASKQQASSYNEQFF.

V gene TRBV6-5 combines with J gene TRBJ1-2; the match to TRBD1 covers 9 bases. V was clipped by 6 bases and J by 4 bases; unmatched bases: 6. Germline CDR1 and CDR2: MNHEY and SVGAGI. The CDR3 extends over 14 amino acids. The CDR3: CASRTGGEGYGYTF. The DNA for the CDR3 is TGTGCCAGCAGGACAGGGGGTGAGGGCTATGGCTACACCTTC.

The V gene is TRBV29-1, the J gene TRBJ1-6; D ambiguous. The germline V gene encodes CDR1 SQVTM and CDR2 ANQGSEA. Trimming took off 4 bases at V and 9 bases at J, with 10 bases between the two ends. This CDR3 spans 12 amino acids. The DNA for the CDR3 is TGCAGCGTTGGTAGCAGAGGTTCACCCCTCCACTTT. This codes for CSVGSRGSPLHF.

The chain has TRBV2 and TRBJ1-1; D unresolved. V was cut by 5 bases and J by 4 bases, with 5 bases left in between. The CDR3 covers 11 residues. CDR1 SNHLY and CDR2 FYNNEI come from the germline V gene. The CDR3 region is CASSYSTEAFF. The CDR3 DNA sequence: TGTGCCAGCAGTTATAGCACTGAAGCTTTCTTT.

This clone is labeled as large. The chain couples TRBV27 to TRBJ1-1, with D perhaps TRBD1 (6 bases). Trimming removed 4 bases at V and 0 bases at J, with 15 bases between. Per germline, CDR1 MNHEY and CDR2 SMNVEV (reference sequence). This CDR3 comprises 16 residues. The CDR3 DNA sequence: TGTGCCAGCAGTTCCTACAGGGCCCACCTGAACACTGAAGCTTTCTTT. Translation: CASSSYRAHLNTEAFF.

The V gene is TRBV2, the J gene TRBJ2-2; D call uncertain. The germline CDR1 and CDR2 sequences are SNHLY and FYNNEI. The germline V and J ends were trimmed by 8 bases and 1 base, with 5 bases remaining between them. The CDR3 spans 12 residues. The CDR3 bases are TGTGCCAGCGTGCGGAACACCGGGGAGCTGTTTTTT. This sequence encodes CASVRNTGELFF.

The chain has TRBV30 and TRBJ2-3, with 8 bases aligning to TRBD1. Germline loops: CDR1 GTSNPN, CDR2 SVGIG (reference sequence). The CDR3 runs 15 residues. V was pared by 8 bases and J by 0 bases, with 10 bases of the junction left unmatched. CDR3 in DNA: TGTGCCCGCGCAGGGCAGGGGGCCAGCACAGATACGCAGTATTTT. This encodes CARAGQGASTDTQYF.

The chain recombines TRBV9 with TRBJ2-7; 9 positions match TRBD1. This CDR3 is 14 amino acids long. The V segment lost 3 bases and the J segment 1 base; nucleotides outside the gene matches: 2. Germline CDR1 is SGDLS and CDR2 is YYNGEE. The CDR3 is CASSEQGASYEQYF. For the CDR3, the DNA is TGTGCCAGCAGCGAACAGGGGGCGTCCTACGAGCAGTACTTC.

The chain has TRBV2 and TRBJ2-7; TRBD1 matches 9 bases. V was pared by 8 bases and J by 2 bases, with 7 bases of the junction left unmatched. The CDR3 sequence is 14 residues long. Germline-derived CDR1 and CDR2 are SNHLY and FYNNEI. Here the CDR3 reads CASGPGQGAYEQYF. CDR3 nucleotide sequence: TGTGCCAGCGGCCCGGGACAGGGTGCCTACGAGCAGTACTTC.